This T cell receptor beta chain was identified in a study of T-cell reconstitution after alpha-beta-depleted transplantation in children. Study-wide results and limits: Diversity of TCRbeta at day 60 was high in some patients, arising from surviving recipient T cells and thymic progenitors. About two months after transplant, alpha-beta T cells reportedly came from several hundred expanded graft clones. Among T cells one year after transplant, newly produced cells accounted for most counts and diversity.

Using unique molecular identifiers, the investigators prepared the TCRbeta library. TCRdb recomputed calls from the PCR reads with MiXCR, one row per CDR3 protein. Counted here are about 130,000 distinct CDR3 sequences, roughly 10% occurring once; the ten biggest clones make up about 25%. A remark on this clonotype: Its antigen is not identified.

CDR3 length: 15 amino acids. The germline V gene encodes CDR1 SGHDT and CDR2 YYEEEE. Trimming took 3 bases from V and 4 from J, leaving 13 bases between them. Sample: PBMCs, mostly from graft donor cells, taken 180 days after TCRalphabeta/CD19-depleted stem cell transplant. This chain uses TRBV5-6 with TRBJ2-2; D tentatively fits TRBD1 or TRBD2 (6 bases each). The sequence came from a girl under three years old who had a stem cell transplant for combined immunodeficiency, so the T cells may come from the graft donor. As DNA, the CDR3 is TGTGCCAGCAGCTGGAGGGGGACACGCACCGGGGAGCTGTTTTTT. Translating gives CASSWRGTRTGELFF.